This T cell receptor beta chain was captured by sequencing in a study of spatial heterogeneity in lung cancer. About the research overall: The count of detected beta-chain sequences consistently exceeded that of alpha-chain sequences. Whole-study findings and limits: Ubiquitous expanded tumor TCRs surfaced in blood more at resection than they did at follow-up.

The library protocol tagged each TCR cDNA with a unique molecular identifier. TCRdb analysed the 5' RACE reads with MiXCR anew, one entry per CDR3 protein. The profile covers more than 80,000 distinct CDR3 sequences, with more than 10% appearing a single time and about two fifths taken by the ten largest. Time point of the sample: sample taken at primary tumor resection. Whole RNA was taken from tumor, nontumor lung or frozen PBMC; it was then sequenced unsorted. Samples were donated by 72 untreated early-stage non-small cell lung cancer patients. This clonotype occurred a few times. Antigen: not known. The sequenced sample was PBMCs, obtained at surgery. This clonotype was sampled from a male donor with early-stage non-small cell lung cancer.

Here the CDR3 reads CASSAGLAGGTGELFF. CDR3 nucleotides: TGTGCCAGCAGCGCAGGACTAGCGGGAGGGACCGGGGAGCTGTTTTTT. This chain uses TRBV7-2 with TRBJ2-2; the match to TRBD2 covers 15 bases. Germline lookup yields CDR1 SGHTA and CDR2 FQGNSA. CDR3 length equals 16 residues. The junction had 3 bases not matched to a gene; V was cut back by 5 bases and J by 5 bases.